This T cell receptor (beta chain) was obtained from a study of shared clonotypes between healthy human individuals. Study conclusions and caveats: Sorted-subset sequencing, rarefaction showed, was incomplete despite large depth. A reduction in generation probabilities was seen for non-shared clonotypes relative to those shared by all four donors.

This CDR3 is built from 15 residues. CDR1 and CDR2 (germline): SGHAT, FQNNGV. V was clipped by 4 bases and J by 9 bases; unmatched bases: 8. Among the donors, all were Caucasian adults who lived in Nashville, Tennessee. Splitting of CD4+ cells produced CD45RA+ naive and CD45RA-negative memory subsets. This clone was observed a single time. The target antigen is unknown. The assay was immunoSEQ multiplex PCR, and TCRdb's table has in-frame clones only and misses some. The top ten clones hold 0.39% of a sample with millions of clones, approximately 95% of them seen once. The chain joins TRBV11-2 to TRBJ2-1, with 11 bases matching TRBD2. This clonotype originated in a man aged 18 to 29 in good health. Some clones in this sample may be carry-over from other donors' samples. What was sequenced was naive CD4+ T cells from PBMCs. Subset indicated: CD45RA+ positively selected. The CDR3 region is CASSSSSGRRVEQFF. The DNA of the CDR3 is TGTGCCAGCAGCTCCTCTAGCGGGAGGAGAGTTGAGCAGTTCTTC.